These 13 T cell receptor beta chains originate from one sample sequenced in a study of technical replicates of blood from several donors. Here immunoSEQ multiplex PCR was the method, and the copy in TCRdb shows in-frame clones only, minus some. Of some 48,000 clones listed, approximately 90% were seen once; the top ten hold 3% to 4%. Sequences were obtained from PBMCs. The receptors were sampled from a human donor in good health. Some clones in this sample may be carry-over from other donors' samples.

The chain couples TRBV5-1 to TRBJ1-3; D is ambiguous. The length of the CDR3 is 15 residues. Deletions cut 0 bases from V and 0 bases from J, with 7 bases between. Germline V gene data show CDR1 as SGHRS and CDR2 as YFSETQ. CDR3: CASSLVASSGNTIYF. CDR3 DNA sequence: TGCGCCAGCAGCTTGGTGGCAAGCTCTGGAAACACCATATATTTT.

This clone was counted once. The J gene is TRBJ2-2, the V gene TRBV5-3, with D possibly matching TRBD2 (6 bases). TRBV5-3 is classed as an ORF, of uncertain function. V lost 1 base to trimming and J lost 7 bases, with 29 bases between them. This CDR3 contains 20 residues. The CDR3 here is CARSLPFGRRDRRFGGELFF. The CDR3 region has the DNA TGTGCCAGAAGCTTGCCTTTTGGGAGGAGAGATAGGCGGTTTGGCGGGGAGCTGTTTTTT.

This sequence joins TRBV6-5 and TRBJ2-4; D is possibly TRBD2 (6 bases). The CDR3 has 15 residues. The germline V gene encodes CDR1 MNHEY and CDR2 SVGAGI. V lost 6 bases to trimming and J lost 1 base, with 13 bases between them. DNA for the CDR3: TGTGCCAGCAGCCCGGGAGTGGTGGCCAAAAACATTCAGTACTTC. Its protein product is CASSPGVVAKNIQYF.

The chain joins TRBV6-5 to TRBJ2-7; 8 bases map to TRBD2. This CDR3 contains 14 residues. Germline trimming cut 6 bases from V and 3 bases from J; bases unmatched to any gene: 7. Germline values: CDR1 MNHEY, CDR2 SVGAGI. Written as DNA, the CDR3 is TGTGCCAGCAGAAGCTCCGGGACTAGCTACGAGCAGTACTTC. Protein: CASRSSGTSYEQYF.

The rearrangement joins TRBV5-4 to TRBJ2-5; possible D gene TRBD2, 6 bases. V was shortened by 3 bases and J by 4 bases, with 13 bases between the two germline ends. This CDR3 has 14 amino acids. Germline-derived CDR1 and CDR2 are SGHNT and YYREEE (reference sequence). The CDR3 nucleotides are TGTGCCAGCAGCTACGGGGGTAGGGTAGAGACCCAGTACTTC. This codes for CASSYGGRVETQYF.

This chain links TRBV6-1 with TRBJ2-3, with D possibly being TRBD2 (6 bases). Trimming took 2 bases from V and 8 from J, leaving 17 bases between them. Germline lookup yields CDR1 MNHNS and CDR2 SASEGT. CDR3 length: 15 residues. Here the CDR3 DNA reads TGTGCCAGCAGTGAAACGGCAACTACGGGGGTTACGCAGTATTTT. Translating gives CASSETATTGVTQYF.

The chain is built from TRBV19 and TRBJ1-5; 7 nucleotides line up with TRBD1. The CDR3 has 13 amino acids. V lost 2 bases and J lost 6; bases outside the gene matches: 1. CDR1 is LNHDA and CDR2 is SQIVND in the germline V gene (reference sequence). The CDR3 loop is CASSIQGGQPQHF. The DNA of the CDR3 is TGTGCCAGTAGTATACAGGGGGGTCAGCCCCAGCATTTT.

This chain connects TRBV13 to TRBJ2-7; 7 bases fit TRBD1. CDR1 PRHDT and CDR2 FYEKMQ come from the germline V gene (reference sequence). This CDR3 region has 15 residues. V was pared by 6 bases and J by 5 bases, with 13 bases of the junction left unmatched. CDR3 sequence: CASRESYRGNNEQYF. CDR3 coding DNA: TGTGCCAGCAGAGAGAGTTACAGGGGAAACAACGAGCAGTACTTC.

The chain couples TRBV10-3 to TRBJ2-7, with 7 bases fitting TRBD1. Trimming at V came to 2 bases and at J to 2 bases, leaving 0 bases not matched to a gene. This CDR3 is built from 13 residues. The germline gives CDR1 ENHRY, CDR2 SYGVKD. As DNA, the CDR3 is TGTGCCATCAGTGAGCAGGGGGCCTACGAGCAGTACTTC. This codes for CAISEQGAYEQYF.

The chain combines TRBV7-9 with TRBJ1-3; D is possibly TRBD1 (5 bases). This CDR3 is built from 15 residues. The V gene lost 1 base and the J gene lost 2 bases, with 9 bases spanning the gap. Germline V lookup: CDR1 SEHNR, CDR2 FQNEAQ (reference sequence). This CDR3 is CASSLERTPGNTIYF. CDR3 bases: TGTGCCAGCAGCTTAGAAAGGACACCTGGAAACACCATATATTTT.

The chain carries TRBV5-4 and TRBJ2-1; no reliable D call. The CDR3 is made up of 13 amino acids. CDR1 is SGHNT and CDR2 is YYREEE in the germline V gene (reference sequence). The V end lost 1 base, the J end lost 6 bases, and 8 bases lay between the germline ends. CDR3 sequence: CASSLIVGNEQFF. The CDR3 DNA follows: TGTGCCAGCAGCTTGATCGTCGGCAATGAGCAGTTCTTC.

The chain is built from TRBV7-2 and TRBJ1-1, with D unclear. The CDR3 runs to 13 residues. Germline loops: CDR1 SGHTA, CDR2 FQGNSA. Trimming left V 0 bases short and J 7 bases short, with 9 bases between. The CDR3 DNA reads as TGTGCCAGCAGCTTAGCGAATGAGGGTGAAGCTTTCTTT. Its protein product is CASSLANEGEAFF.

J is TRBJ2-1 and V is TRBV19, with 13 nucleotides matching TRBD2. The CDR3 has 16 amino acids. J was trimmed by 5 bases and V by 3 bases; bases with no gene match: 4. The germline gives CDR1 LNHDA, CDR2 SQIVND (reference sequence). CDR3 coding DNA: TGTGCCAGTAGTATGACTAGCGGGAGGTCTGACAATGAGCAGTTCTTC. As protein: CASSMTSGRSDNEQFF.